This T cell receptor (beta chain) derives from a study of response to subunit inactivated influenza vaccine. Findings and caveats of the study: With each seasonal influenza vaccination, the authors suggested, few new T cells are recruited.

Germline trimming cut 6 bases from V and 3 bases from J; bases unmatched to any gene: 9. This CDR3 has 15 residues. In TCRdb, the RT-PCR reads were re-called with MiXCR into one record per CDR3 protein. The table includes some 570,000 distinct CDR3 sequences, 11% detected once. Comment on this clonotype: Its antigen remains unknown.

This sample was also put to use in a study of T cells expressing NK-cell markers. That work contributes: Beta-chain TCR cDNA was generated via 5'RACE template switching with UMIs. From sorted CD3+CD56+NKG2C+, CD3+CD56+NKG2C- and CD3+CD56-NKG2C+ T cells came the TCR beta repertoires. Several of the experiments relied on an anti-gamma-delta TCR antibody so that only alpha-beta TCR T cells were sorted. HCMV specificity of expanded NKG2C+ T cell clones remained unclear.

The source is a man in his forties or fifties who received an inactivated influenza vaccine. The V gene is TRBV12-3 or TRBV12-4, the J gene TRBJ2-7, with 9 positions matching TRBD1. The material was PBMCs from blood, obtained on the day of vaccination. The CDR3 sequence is CASSPRDRVLYEQYF. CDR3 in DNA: TGTGCCAGCAGCCCCCGGGACAGGGTCCTCTACGAGCAGTACTTC.